This T cell receptor beta chain emerged from a study of Ad26.COV2.S vaccination and SARS-CoV-2 variants. The treatment: some 20 received Ad26.COV2.S at low or high dose, single or two shots; about 5 received placebo; per-sample allocation not given. At day 63 after the first vaccine or placebo injection, samples were drawn. Trimming left V 4 bases short and J 7 bases short, with 6 bases between. This CDR3 contains 11 residues. Study-wide results and caveats: The study found higher spike-specific TCR breadth in vaccine than placebo recipients. Total responses of T cells may have been underestimated by the analyses of TCR breadth and depth.

With regard to this clone: The antigen is not known.

Profiling relied on immunoSEQ multiplex PCR, and the TCRdb table lists in-frame clones only, not all of them. This table has about 680,000 clones, 89% appearing once. The TCR comes from a person aged 18 to 59 who received the Ad26.COV2.S COVID-19 vaccine or a placebo. The J gene is TRBJ2-1, the V gene TRBV5-3; perhaps TRBD2 as D (5 bases). TRBV5-3 is sorted into the ORF group, with uncertain function. Source: peripheral blood, taken in a trial of Ad26.COV2.S vaccine versus placebo. Written as DNA, the CDR3 is TGTGCCAGAAGCCGGGATAATGAGCAGTTCTTC. Translating it yields CARSRDNEQFF.